These T cell receptor beta chains were read from a single sample in a study of T cell repertoires in cytomegalovirus infection. TCRdb reanalysed the reads using MiXCR and keeps one entry per CDR3 protein. This sample has 450,000 to 550,000 distinct CDR3 sequences, with more than 15% found just once. The sequencing input was CD8+ T cells from PBMCs. The receptors were gathered from a human donor in good health (CMV status not recorded). Some clones in this sample may be carry-over from other donors' samples. Both conserved end residues are part of each CDR3. Fields, in order: V gene, J gene, D gene, clone size, CDR3 DNA, CDR3 protein. The D gene is left open where the match is weak. Rows may omit the clone size; those that give it use once, few, many or a size class.

TRBV5-4	TRBJ2-1	-	-	TGTGCCAGCAGCTTGGGGGGTGGAGGTTATCGTGAGCAGTTCTTC	CASSLGGGGYREQFF
TRBV7-9	TRBJ1-1	-	many	TGTGCCAGCAAGGGCTCGGGGAACACTGAAGCTTTCTTT	CASKGSGNTEAFF
TRBV7-9	TRBJ1-5	TRBD1	few	TGTGCCAGCAGCTTAGACAGGGGGTTGGATCAGCCCCAGCATTTT	CASSLDRGLDQPQHF
TRBV7-9	TRBJ2-7	-	many	TGTGCCAGCAGCCCCGGCCCGGACGGCTCCTACGAGCAGTACTTC	CASSPGPDGSYEQYF
TRBV28	TRBJ1-5	-	many	TGTGCCAGCAGTGGGGGCAGGGGAGAGCCCCAGCATTTT	CASSGGRGEPQHF
TRBV4-1	TRBJ1-4	-	-	TGCGCCAGCAGCCAAGAGAATAGGGGTCCTAATGAAAAACTGTTTTTT	CASSQENRGPNEKLFF
TRBV27	TRBJ2-7	-	-	TGTGCCAGCAGTTTAAGGGGAGACGCCCACCGCGAGCAGTACTTC	CASSLRGDAHREQYF
TRBV5-4	TRBJ1-1	-	-	TGTGCCAGCAGCCCGGGGGGGGAGGGTAAGCTTGAAGCTTTCTTT	CASSPGGEGKLEAFF
TRBV16	TRBJ2-5	TRBD1	many	TGTGCCAGCAGCCGGACAGGGTTGGAGACCCAGTACTTC	CASSRTGLETQYF
TRBV3-1	TRBJ2-7	TRBD2	many	TGTGCCAGCAGCCATGAATGGACTAGCGGTCTAACCTACGAGCAGTACTTC	CASSHEWTSGLTYEQYF
TRBV7-3	TRBJ2-3	TRBD1	many	TGTGCCAGCAGCTTAGGGACAGCTAGCACAGATACGCAGTATTTT	CASSLGTASTDTQYF
TRBV19	TRBJ1-1	-	many	TGTGCCAGTTATGGGTTGGGACCGGGAGAACTGAACACTGAAGCTTTCTTT	CASYGLGPGELNTEAFF
TRBV11-3	TRBJ2-2	-	many	TGTGCCAGCAGGGAGGGGGCGGACACCGGGGAGCTGTTTTTT	CASREGADTGELFF
TRBV20-1	TRBJ2-7	TRBD1	-	TGCAGTGCTCATCTCTGGACAGGAGAGACCTACGAGCAGTACTTC	CSAHLWTGETYEQYF
TRBV27	TRBJ1-3	TRBD1	many	TGTGCCAGCAGTTTCACGGGACAGGGGGTTTCTGGAAACACCATATATTTT	CASSFTGQGVSGNTIYF
TRBV10-3	TRBJ2-6	-	many	TGTGCCACCCTCGAACCGTTTGCAGGATCCTCTGGGGCCAACGTCCTGACTTTC	CATLEPFAGSSGANVLTF
TRBV20-1	TRBJ1-2	TRBD1	-	TGCAGTGCTAGCCCGTACAGGGGAGACCCACATGGCTACACCTTC	CSASPYRGDPHGYTF